Described below is a single T cell receptor (beta chain) sequence and its context. Its antigen is not identified. The repertoire was sequenced with immunoSEQ multiplex PCR; TCRdb's copy has only in-frame clones and lacks some. The sample carries tens of thousands of clones, around 90% recorded once. The data were taken from a study of T cell responses to AZD1222 COVID-19 vaccine. Study results and caveats: Among vaccine-associated CD4 TCRs, coverage spanned spike, with dominance at 160-218 and 743-854. No repertoire was sampled before or during the peak T cell response, only after it. Mostly white British, mostly female donors; authors suggested clonal diversity may be underestimated. Spike-specific TCR depth and breadth grew after two AZD1222 doses.

Germline CDR1 is MNHEY and CDR2 is SVGAGI. V lost 7 bases and J 0 bases, leaving 10 bases between the germline ends. CDR3 length: 15 amino acids. Material: peripheral blood, obtained on day 0 of AZD1222 vaccination. The source is an adult in good health. The chain has TRBV6-5 and TRBJ1-6; D is ambiguous. The CDR3 nucleotides are TGTGCCAGCATGCAGATGAGCTCCTATAATTCACCCCTCCACTTT. Its translation: CASMQMSSYNSPLHF.